This TCR beta chain was recovered during a study of cytomegalovirus exposure and HLA in healthy donors. Broader study findings: Only CMV serostatus was available as immune exposure information. The productive fraction for most TCR beta V segments was about 87% or about 30% in an earlier analysis. Under 20,000 TCR beta sequences were associated with HLA alleles at 0.05 false discovery rate in a later analysis. Sequences of the TCR beta chain were said to predict the HLA-A and HLA-B alleles of most subjects accurately.

As regards this clone: Its antigen is not known.

Primers: 60 Vbeta forward and 13 Jbeta reverse. This table comes from immunoSEQ multiplex PCR, and its TCRdb copy is limited to in-frame clones, with some not included. The sample includes 40,000 or so clones, approximately 80% seen only once; the top ten take approximately 1.5%. This CDR3 contains 13 residues. The V gene's germline CDR1 is MNHEY and CDR2 SVGAGI. V was cut by 8 bases and J by 0 bases, with 10 bases left in between. The chain uses TRBV6-5 and TRBJ1-2; D remains unclear. This TCR derives from a man between 25 and 39 years old in good health and CMV-seronegative. Specimen: PBMCs. The CDR3, as DNA: TGTGCCAGCCGGTCTTCTACTAACTATGGCTACACCTTC. Translated: CASRSSTNYGYTF.